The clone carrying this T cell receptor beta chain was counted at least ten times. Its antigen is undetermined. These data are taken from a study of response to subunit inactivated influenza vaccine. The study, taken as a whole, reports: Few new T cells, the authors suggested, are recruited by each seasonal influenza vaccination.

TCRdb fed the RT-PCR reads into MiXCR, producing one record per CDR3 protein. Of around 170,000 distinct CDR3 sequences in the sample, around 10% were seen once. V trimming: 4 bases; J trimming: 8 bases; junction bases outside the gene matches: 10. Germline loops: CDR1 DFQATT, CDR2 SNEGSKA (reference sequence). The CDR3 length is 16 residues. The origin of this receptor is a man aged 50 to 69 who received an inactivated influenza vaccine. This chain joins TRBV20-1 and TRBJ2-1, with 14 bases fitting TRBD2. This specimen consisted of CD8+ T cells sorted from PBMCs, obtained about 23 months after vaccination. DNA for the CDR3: TGCAGTGCTAACCTACTGGGACTAGCGGGAGTCCATGAGCAGTTCTTC. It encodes CSANLLGLAGVHEQFF.